This T cell receptor (beta chain) was recorded in a study of blood T cell repertoires in COVID-19. Study as a whole: Sites across the United States, Italy and Spain contributed samples from acute and convalescent COVID-19. PBMCs, B-cell-depleted T cells, or T cells provided the cDNA or gDNA that made up the material.

Under the authors' procedure: Nucleated cell counts were estimated from reference gene primer amplification. Method: immunoSEQ multiplex PCR; TCRdb's copy keeps in-frame clones and lacks some. That table gives V, J and clone size, and the DNA gave D and trimming. The sample carries 200,000 to 250,000 clones, 88% recorded once. The CDR3 loop spans 17 amino acids. CDR1 and CDR2 from the germline V gene are MNHEY and SMNVEV (reference sequence). V lost 4 bases, J lost 1 base, and 11 bases stayed unmatched. The rearrangement uses TRBV27 and TRBJ1-2; 8 bases align to TRBD1. The origin of this receptor is a woman aged 60-75 years with acute or convalescent COVID-19. The sample comprised peripheral blood. The CDR3 DNA reads as TGTGCCAGCAGTTCATATTCCGGGACAGGCGATAACTATGGCTACACCTTC. This sequence encodes CASSSYSGTGDNYGYTF.